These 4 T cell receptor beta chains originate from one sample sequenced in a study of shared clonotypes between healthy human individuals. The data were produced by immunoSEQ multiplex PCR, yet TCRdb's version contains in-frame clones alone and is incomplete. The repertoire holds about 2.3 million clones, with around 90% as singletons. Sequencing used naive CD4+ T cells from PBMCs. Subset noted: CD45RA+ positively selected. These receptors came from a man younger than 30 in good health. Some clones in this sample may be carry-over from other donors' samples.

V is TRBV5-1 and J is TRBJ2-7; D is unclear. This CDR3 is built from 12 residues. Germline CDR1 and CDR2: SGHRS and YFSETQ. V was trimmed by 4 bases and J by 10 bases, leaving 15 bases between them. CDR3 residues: CASSLPAGIQYF. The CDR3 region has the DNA TGCGCCAGCAGCCTCCCTGCAGGAATCCAGTACTTC.

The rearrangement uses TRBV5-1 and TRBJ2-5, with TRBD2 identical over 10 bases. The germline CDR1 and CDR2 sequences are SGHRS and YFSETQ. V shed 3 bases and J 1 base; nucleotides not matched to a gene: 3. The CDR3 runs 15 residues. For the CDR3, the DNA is TGCGCCAGCAGCTGGGGACTAGCGCTCCAAGAGACCCAGTACTTC. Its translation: CASSWGLALQETQYF.

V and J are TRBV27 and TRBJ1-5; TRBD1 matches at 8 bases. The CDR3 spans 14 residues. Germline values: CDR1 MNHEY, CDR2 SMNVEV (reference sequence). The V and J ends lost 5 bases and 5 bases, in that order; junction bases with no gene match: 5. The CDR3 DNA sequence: TGTGCCAGCAGTCTCGGACAGGGCCATCAGCCCCAGCATTTT. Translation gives CASSLGQGHQPQHF.

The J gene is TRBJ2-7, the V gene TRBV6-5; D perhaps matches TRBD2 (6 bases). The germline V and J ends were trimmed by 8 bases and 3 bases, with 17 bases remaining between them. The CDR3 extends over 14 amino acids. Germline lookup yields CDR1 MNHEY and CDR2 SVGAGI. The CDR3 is CASSTSVSGYEQYF. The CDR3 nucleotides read TGTGCCAGCTCCACTTCCGTTAGCGGCTACGAGCAGTACTTC.